These T cell receptor beta chains were read from a single sample in a study of immune cell composition in non-small cell lung cancer. The assay was immunoSEQ multiplex PCR, and TCRdb's table has in-frame clones only and misses some. Here the sample spans 14,000 to 15,000 clones, 55% to 70% being singletons. Sequencing input: lung tumor tissue. These TCRs come from a human donor with non-small cell lung cancer. Each CDR3 is given with its conserved first and last residue. D genes are given only for firm matches. Clone sizes are given selectively: once, few, many, or a class where the clone is expanded.

V: TRBV23-1
J: TRBJ2-5
size: once
D: TRBD1
DNA: TGCGCCAGCAGTTCGGACAGGGGAGGAGAGACCCAGTACTTC
CDR3: CASSSDRGGETQYF

V: TRBV7-9
J: TRBJ1-2
size: once
D: -
DNA: TGTGCCAGCAGCTTAGATAACAGGGTTGGGTATGGCTACACCTTC
CDR3: CASSLDNRVGYGYTF

V: TRBV7-8
J: TRBJ2-2
size: -
D: -
DNA: TGTGCCAGCAGCCTCAGATCAGGGAAGCGCGGGGAGCTGTTTTTT
CDR3: CASSLRSGKRGELFF

V: TRBV27
J: TRBJ1-4
size: few
D: TRBD1
DNA: TGTGCCAGCAGTTTCTTTTACGGGACAGTTAATGAAAAACTGTTTTTT
CDR3: CASSFFYGTVNEKLFF

V: TRBV5-1
J: TRBJ2-3
size: -
D: TRBD2
DNA: TGCGCCAGCAGCTTCGGGGGGGGCACAGATACGCAGTATTTT
CDR3: CASSFGGGTDTQYF

V: TRBV9
J: TRBJ2-3
size: -
D: TRBD1
DNA: TGTGCCAGCAGCGTAGAGGGACAGGGGGCAGATACGCAGTATTTT
CDR3: CASSVEGQGADTQYF

V: TRBV10-3
J: TRBJ1-4
size: -
D: -
DNA: TGTGCCATCATGTCTGTAGAGAGGGAAAAACTGTTTTTT
CDR3: CAIMSVEREKLFF

V: TRBV14
J: TRBJ2-5
size: -
D: TRBD1
DNA: TGTGCCAGCAGCCAAGGCGACAGGGAGTGGATGAAGACCCAGTACTTC
CDR3: CASSQGDREWMKTQYF

V: TRBV6-6
J: TRBJ1-5
size: few
D: TRBD1
DNA: TGTGCCAGCACCTCGGGACAGGGAAGTAATCAGCCCCAGCATTTT
CDR3: CASTSGQGSNQPQHF

V: TRBV9
J: TRBJ2-7
size: once
D: TRBD1
DNA: TGTGCCAGCAACCTACAGGGGAACTCCTACGAGCAGTACTTC
CDR3: CASNLQGNSYEQYF

V: TRBV7-3
J: TRBJ2-3
size: -
D: TRBD2
DNA: TGTGCCAGCAGCCCCACCGGGACTAGCGGGGGCACAGATACGCAGTATTTT
CDR3: CASSPTGTSGGTDTQYF

V: TRBV7-9
J: TRBJ1-2
size: -
D: TRBD1
DNA: TGTGCCAGCAGCCCCAAGGACAGGGTCACTAACTATGGCTACACCTTC
CDR3: CASSPKDRVTNYGYTF

V: TRBV7-6
J: TRBJ1-1
size: -
D: -
DNA: TGTGCCAGCAGCTTAGCGAGGGATGGTGAAGCTTTCTTT
CDR3: CASSLARDGEAFF

V: TRBV10-3
J: TRBJ1-2
size: -
D: -
DNA: TGTGCCATCAGTGAGTCGCCCGGTTACACCTTC
CDR3: CAISESPGYTF

V: TRBV9
J: TRBJ1-2
size: -
D: -
DNA: TGTGCCAGCAGCGTAGCTACTGAGGGCTACACCTTC
CDR3: CASSVATEGYTF

V: TRBV15
J: TRBJ1-2
size: -
D: -
DNA: TGTGCCACCAGCAGCGGTTCGGGGGGAGGCTATGGCTACACCTTC
CDR3: CATSSGSGGGYGYTF

V: TRBV5-4
J: TRBJ1-2
size: -
D: -
DNA: TGTGCCAGCAGGCTTCAATCACAGGCTAACTATGGCTACACCTTC
CDR3: CASRLQSQANYGYTF

V: TRBV11-2
J: TRBJ1-4
size: few
D: TRBD1
DNA: TGTGCCAGCAGCTTAGTTTGGGGACAGACTAATGAAAAACTGTTTTTT
CDR3: CASSLVWGQTNEKLFF

V: TRBV5-4
J: TRBJ1-4
size: -
D: -
DNA: TGTGCCAGCAGCTTGAATCTTGCAACTAATGAAAAACTGTTTTTT
CDR3: CASSLNLATNEKLFF

V: TRBV5-1
J: TRBJ1-1
size: -
D: TRBD1
DNA: TGCGCCAGCAGCTGGGTACAGGGGGGAACTGAAGCTTTCTTT
CDR3: CASSWVQGGTEAFF

V: TRBV7-3
J: TRBJ1-2
size: -
D: TRBD1
DNA: TGTGCCAGCAGCTCTCAGACAGGGGAAGGCTACACCTTC
CDR3: CASSSQTGEGYTF

V: TRBV2
J: TRBJ1-2
size: -
D: -
DNA: TGTGCCAGCAGCACAGGGTACGGCTACACCTTC
CDR3: CASSTGYGYTF

V: TRBV5-3
J: TRBJ1-2
size: once
D: TRBD1
DNA: TGTGCCAGAAGCTTGGAGGGACAGGGGGATGGCTACACCTTC
CDR3: CARSLEGQGDGYTF

V: TRBV10-3
J: TRBJ2-1
size: few
D: TRBD1
DNA: TGTGCCATCACACGGGACAGGGAATACAATGAGCAGTTCTTC
CDR3: CAITRDREYNEQFF

V: TRBV7-9
J: TRBJ1-1
size: -
D: TRBD1
DNA: TGTGCCAGCAGCTCAAACAGGGGGCGTACTGTTGAAGCTTTCTTT
CDR3: CASSSNRGRTVEAFF

V: TRBV5-6
J: TRBJ2-1
size: -
D: -
DNA: TGTGCCAGCAGCTCGAGCGGAGGGAGAGATGAGCAGTTCTTC
CDR3: CASSSSGGRDEQFF

V: TRBV27
J: TRBJ2-1
size: -
D: -
DNA: TGTGCCAGCAGTTCTCAGGGATACAATGAGCAGTTCTTC
CDR3: CASSSQGYNEQFF

V: TRBV5-1
J: TRBJ2-4
size: -
D: TRBD1
DNA: TGCGCCAGCAGCTCCGGGACAGGGGGGGACAAAAACATTCAGTACTTC
CDR3: CASSSGTGGDKNIQYF